The 15 T cell receptor beta chains below all came from one sample that was sequenced in a study of blood T cell repertoires in COVID-19. The method was immunoSEQ multiplex PCR; TCRdb's version includes in-frame clones alone and lacks a portion of them. The data contain about 120,000 clones, 85% of them singletons. Sequenced sample: peripheral blood. These receptors all come from a woman in her sixties with COVID-19, enrolled during active disease.

The V call is TRBV4-3, the J call TRBJ1-3; D remains unclear. The CDR3 has 13 amino acids. Trimming pared 1 base from V and 4 bases from J, leaving 5 bases between. Germline V gene data show CDR1 as LGHNA and CDR2 as YSLEER. CDR3 DNA: TGCGCCAGCAGCCAAGCCATGGGAAACACCATATATTTT. Translating gives CASSQAMGNTIYF.

This rearrangement joins TRBV6-5 to TRBJ2-7, with 9 nucleotides matching TRBD1. Trimming removed 6 bases from V and 7 bases from J; junction bases left unmatched: 7. Germline V gives CDR1 MNHEY, CDR2 SVGAGI. This CDR3 is 13 amino acids long. The CDR3 loop is CASRPGTGREQYF. Written as DNA, the CDR3 is TGTGCCAGCAGACCCGGGACAGGGAGGGAGCAGTACTTC.

J is TRBJ2-3 and V is TRBV5-8; no reliable D call. Germline V gene data show CDR1 as SGHTS and CDR2 as YDEGEE. Trimming removed 0 bases at V and 12 bases at J, with 11 bases between. This CDR3 is built from 12 residues. CDR3 sequence (DNA): TGTGCCAGCAGCTTGGATCGTGACTCTCAGTATTTT. Protein sequence: CASSLDRDSQYF.

This clone was detected only a few times. This chain joins TRBV7-9 and TRBJ2-7; tentative D call: TRBD1 (6 bases). V was shortened by 5 bases and J by 0 bases, with 17 bases between the two germline ends. The germline gives CDR1 SEHNR, CDR2 FQNEAQ (reference sequence). This CDR3 is 16 amino acids long. CDR3 loop: CASSDGQGYPSYEQYF. As DNA, the CDR3 is TGTGCCAGCAGCGACGGCCAGGGGTACCCCTCCTACGAGCAGTACTTC.

The rearrangement uses TRBV25-1 and TRBJ2-5; no definite D call. Germline CDR1 MGHDK, CDR2 SYGVNS. Trimming cost V 5 bases and J 5 bases, with 15 bases left between them. This CDR3 spans 14 amino acids. This CDR3 reads CASSPVLSRETQYF. Here the CDR3 DNA reads TGTGCCAGCAGTCCCGTTTTGTCCCGGGAGACCCAGTACTTC.

The chain links TRBV12-3 or TRBV12-4 to TRBJ1-1; D may be TRBD1 (5 bases). With 5 bases removed from V and 7 bases from J, the gap between germline ends came to 14 bases. The CDR3 is made up of 13 amino acids. The CDR3 bases are TGTGCCAGCAGTGTGGCGCGGGGCGGTGAAGCTTTCTTT. Protein sequence: CASSVARGGEAFF.

The chain combines TRBV7-8 with TRBJ2-5; a weak D match, TRBD2 (7 bases). V gave up 4 bases and J gave up 4 bases, with 19 bases separating them. The CDR3 runs 16 residues. Germline V gene lookup returns CDR1 SGHVS and CDR2 FQNEAQ. CDR3 residues: CASSSGGGAMGETQYF. CDR3 nucleotide sequence: TGTGCCAGCAGCTCCGGTGGGGGGGCGATGGGAGAGACCCAGTACTTC.

This clone was seen a handful of times. The chain uses TRBV6-5 and TRBJ2-7; D not certain. There are 14 residues in the CDR3. Germline loops: CDR1 MNHEY, CDR2 SVGAGI. The V gene lost 7 bases and the J gene lost 1 base, with 14 bases spanning the gap. The CDR3 protein is CASNLNSQSYEQYF. In DNA, the CDR3 is TGTGCCAGCAATTTGAACAGCCAATCCTACGAGCAGTACTTC.

The genes are TRBV4-3 and TRBJ2-7; no clear D gene. Germline V gene lookup returns CDR1 LGHNA and CDR2 YSLEER. Between the trimmed V and J ends, which lost 0 bases and 0 bases, there was a span of 6 bases. The CDR3 consists of 14 residues. The CDR3, as DNA: TGCGCCAGCAGCCAAGAGAGGCGCTCCTACGAGCAGTACTTC. It encodes CASSQERRSYEQYF.

J is TRBJ2-3 and V is TRBV6-1, with D maybe TRBD1 (5 bases). V dropped 2 bases and J dropped 4 bases, with 10 bases sitting between them. In germline, CDR1 is MNHNS, CDR2 SASEGT. There are 14 residues in the CDR3. The CDR3 bases are TGTGCCAGCAGTGAAATCGACAGAGCAGATACGCAGTATTTT. Its translation is CASSEIDRADTQYF.

V is TRBV18 and J is TRBJ1-5; no clear D gene. Germline CDR1 and CDR2: KGHSH and LQKENI. The V end lost 2 bases, the J end lost 2 bases, and 10 bases lay between the germline ends. The CDR3 is 15 amino acids. The CDR3 loop is CASSPELEGNQPQHF. CDR3 coding DNA: TGTGCCAGCTCACCAGAGCTAGAAGGCAATCAGCCCCAGCATTTT.

The chain is built from TRBV27 and TRBJ2-2; TRBD1 matches 9 bases. V shed 3 bases and J 4 bases; nucleotides not matched to a gene: 3. The CDR3 sequence is 15 residues long. Germline CDR1 and CDR2: MNHEY and SMNVEV (reference sequence). The CDR3 spells CASSFGTGFTGELFF. CDR3 bases: TGTGCCAGCAGTTTCGGGACAGGGTTCACCGGGGAGCTGTTTTTT.

In its sample, this clone was seen once. This chain links TRBV7-9 with TRBJ1-1; 7 nucleotides agree with TRBD1. J lost 10 bases, V lost 5 bases, and 7 bases had no gene match. Germline V CDR1 and CDR2: SEHNR, FQNEAQ (reference sequence). This CDR3 spans 12 amino acids. The CDR3, as DNA: TGTGCCAGCAGCACCGAGGGGGCGGGAGCTTTCTTT. Translating it yields CASSTEGAGAFF.

A single count supports this clone. In nucleotides, the CDR3 is TGTGCCAGCAGCTCCCTGGGCGGGGGTCAGGAGACCCAGTACTTC. Translating gives CASSSLGGGQETQYF. The chain employs TRBV7-2 and TRBJ2-5, with 7 bases aligning to TRBD2. Germline CDR1 reads SGHTA; CDR2 reads FQGNSA. The J segment lost 5 bases and the V segment lost 4 bases, leaving 10 bases of the junction unmatched. The CDR3 is 15 amino acids.

There are a few counts of this clone. This chain joins TRBV4-1 and TRBJ1-2; D uncertain. V lost 0 bases to trimming and J lost 5 bases, with 19 bases between them. This CDR3 is built from 17 residues. Germline CDR1 reads MGHRA; CDR2 reads YSYEKL. CDR3 protein: CASSQDKLRELKYGYTF. The DNA for the CDR3 is TGCGCCAGCAGCCAAGATAAGTTGAGAGAATTGAAGTATGGCTACACCTTC.